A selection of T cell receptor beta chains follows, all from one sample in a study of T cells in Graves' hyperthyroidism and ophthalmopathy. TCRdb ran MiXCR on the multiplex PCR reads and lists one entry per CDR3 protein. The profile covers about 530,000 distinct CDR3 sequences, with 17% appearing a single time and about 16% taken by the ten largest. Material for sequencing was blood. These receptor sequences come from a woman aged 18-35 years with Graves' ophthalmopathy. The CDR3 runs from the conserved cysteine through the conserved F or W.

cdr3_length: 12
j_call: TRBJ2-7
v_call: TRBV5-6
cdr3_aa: CASSFARLEQYF

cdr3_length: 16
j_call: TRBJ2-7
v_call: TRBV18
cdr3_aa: CASSPKPGLSRYEQYF

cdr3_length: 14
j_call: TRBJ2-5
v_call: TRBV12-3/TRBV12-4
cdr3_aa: CASSRAGAGETQYF

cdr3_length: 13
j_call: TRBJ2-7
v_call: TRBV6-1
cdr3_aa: CASSTIQGFEQYF

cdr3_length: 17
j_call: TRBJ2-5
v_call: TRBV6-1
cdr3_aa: CASSRRDPWTSRETQYF

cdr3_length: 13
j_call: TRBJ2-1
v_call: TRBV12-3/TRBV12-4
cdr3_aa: CASSHRPENEQFF

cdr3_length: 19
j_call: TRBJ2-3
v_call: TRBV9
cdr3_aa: CASSVEGTSGVVPTDTQYF

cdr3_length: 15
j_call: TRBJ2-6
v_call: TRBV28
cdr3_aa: CASSLLVSGANVLTF

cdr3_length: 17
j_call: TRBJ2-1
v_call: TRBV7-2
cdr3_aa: CASSLDPRQGTYNEQFF

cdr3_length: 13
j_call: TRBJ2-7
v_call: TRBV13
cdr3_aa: CASKTGLTYEQYF

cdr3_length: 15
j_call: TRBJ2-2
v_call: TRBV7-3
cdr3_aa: CASSLIGDSTGELFF

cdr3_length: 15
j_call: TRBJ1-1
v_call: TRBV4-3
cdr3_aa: CASSQLQGANTEAFF

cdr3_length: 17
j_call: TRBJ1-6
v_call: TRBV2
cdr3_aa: CASRAGQGAVGNSPLHF

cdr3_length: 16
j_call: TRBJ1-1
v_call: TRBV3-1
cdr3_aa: CASHPSGSQRGTEAFF

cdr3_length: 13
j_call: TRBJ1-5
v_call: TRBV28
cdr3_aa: CASRTGGTQPQHF

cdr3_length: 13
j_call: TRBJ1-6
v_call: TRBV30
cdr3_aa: CAWSQRVDSPLHF

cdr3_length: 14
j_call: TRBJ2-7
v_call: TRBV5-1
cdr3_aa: CASSSVVGNYEQYF

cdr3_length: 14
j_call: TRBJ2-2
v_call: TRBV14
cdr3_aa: CASSQGTYTGELFF

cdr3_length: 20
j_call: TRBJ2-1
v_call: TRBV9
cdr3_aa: CASSVATRKPSGLWDNEQFF

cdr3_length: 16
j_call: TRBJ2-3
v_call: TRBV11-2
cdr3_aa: CASSLGGTISTDTQYF

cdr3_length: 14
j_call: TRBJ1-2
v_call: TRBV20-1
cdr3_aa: CSASQEHGVGGYTF

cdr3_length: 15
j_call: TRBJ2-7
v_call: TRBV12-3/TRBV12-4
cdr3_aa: CASSLSGQRSYEQYF

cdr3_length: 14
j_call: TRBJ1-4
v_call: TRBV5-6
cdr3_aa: CASSLRGSGEKLFF

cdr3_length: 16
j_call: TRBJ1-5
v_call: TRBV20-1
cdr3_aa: CSARDPTHSEDQPQHF

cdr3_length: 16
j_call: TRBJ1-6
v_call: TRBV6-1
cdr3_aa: CASSELDSAPNSPLHF

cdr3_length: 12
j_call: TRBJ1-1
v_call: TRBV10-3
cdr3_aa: CAITPTGTEAFF

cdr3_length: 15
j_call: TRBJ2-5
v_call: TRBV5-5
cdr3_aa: CASSQDRESSETQYF

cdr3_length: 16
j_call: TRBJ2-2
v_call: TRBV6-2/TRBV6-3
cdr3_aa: CATKTGTSGARGELFF

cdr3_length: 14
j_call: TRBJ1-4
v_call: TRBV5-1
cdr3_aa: CASSPGGREEKLFF

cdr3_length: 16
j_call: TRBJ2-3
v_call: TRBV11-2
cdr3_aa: CASSLDSGGDTDTQYF

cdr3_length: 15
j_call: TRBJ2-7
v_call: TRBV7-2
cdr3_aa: CASSPSGRETYEQYF

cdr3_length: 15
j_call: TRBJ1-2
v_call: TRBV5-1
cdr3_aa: CASSLAGQSNYGYTF

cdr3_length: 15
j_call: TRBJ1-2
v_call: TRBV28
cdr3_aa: CASSPGQGANYGYTF

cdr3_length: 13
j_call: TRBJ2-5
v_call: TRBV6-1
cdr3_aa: CASSAEYQETQYF

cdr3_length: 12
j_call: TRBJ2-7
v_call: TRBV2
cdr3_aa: CASMRGRYEQYF

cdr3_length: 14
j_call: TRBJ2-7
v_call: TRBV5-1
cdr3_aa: CASSLAGGSLEQYF

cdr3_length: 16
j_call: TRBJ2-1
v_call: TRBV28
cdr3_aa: CASSPLTGTKYNEQFF

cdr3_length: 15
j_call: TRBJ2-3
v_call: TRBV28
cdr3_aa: CASSLTGGTGDTQYF

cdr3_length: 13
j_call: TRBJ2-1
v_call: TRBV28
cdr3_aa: CASHSFSYNEQFF

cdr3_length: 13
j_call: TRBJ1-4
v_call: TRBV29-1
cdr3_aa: CSVESGGGEKLFF

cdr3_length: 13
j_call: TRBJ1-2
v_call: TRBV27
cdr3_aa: CASSFGSGYGYTF